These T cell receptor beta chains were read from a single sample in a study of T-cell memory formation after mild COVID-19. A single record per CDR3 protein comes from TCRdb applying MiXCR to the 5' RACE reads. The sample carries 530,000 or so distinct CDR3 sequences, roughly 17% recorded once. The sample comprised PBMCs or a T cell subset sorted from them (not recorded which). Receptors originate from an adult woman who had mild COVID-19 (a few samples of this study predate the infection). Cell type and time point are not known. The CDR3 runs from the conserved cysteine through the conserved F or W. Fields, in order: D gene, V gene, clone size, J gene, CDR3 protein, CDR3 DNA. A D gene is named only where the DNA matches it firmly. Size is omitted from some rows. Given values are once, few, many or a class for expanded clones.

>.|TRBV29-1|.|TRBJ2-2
CSVDFGTGSNTGELFF
TGCAGCGTTGATTTCGGGACGGGATCGAACACCGGGGAGCTGTTTTTT
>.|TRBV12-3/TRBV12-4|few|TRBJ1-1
CASSPHIADSPMNTEAFF
TGTGCCAGCAGTCCCCATATAGCCGACTCTCCTATGAACACTGAAGCTTTCTTT
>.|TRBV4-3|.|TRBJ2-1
CASSQEHGSSYNEQFF
TGCGCCAGCAGCCAAGAACACGGGAGCTCCTACAATGAGCAGTTCTTC
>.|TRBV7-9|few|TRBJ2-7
CASSPDLPYEQYF
TGTGCCAGCAGTCCAGATCTCCCCTACGAGCAGTACTTC
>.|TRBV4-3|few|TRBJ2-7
CASSPTLARAVEQYF
TGCGCCAGCAGCCCCACGCTGGCTAGAGCGGTCGAGCAGTACTTC
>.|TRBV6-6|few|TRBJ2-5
CASSYRANQETQYF
TGTGCCAGCAGTTACAGAGCGAATCAAGAGACCCAGTACTTC
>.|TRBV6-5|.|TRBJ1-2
CASSYSATLGYGYTF
TGTGCCAGCAGTTACTCGGCGACCTTAGGGTATGGCTACACCTTC
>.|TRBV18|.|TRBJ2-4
CASSLSSSNIQYF
TGTGCCAGCTCACTTTCTAGCTCTAACATTCAGTACTTC
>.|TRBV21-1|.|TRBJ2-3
CASSKEDRGTDTQYF
TGTGCCAGCAGCAAGGAAGACAGGGGTACAGATACGCAGTATTTT
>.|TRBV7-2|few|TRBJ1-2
CASSLRDGYGYTF
TGTGCCAGCAGCTTAAGGGACGGTTATGGCTACACCTTC
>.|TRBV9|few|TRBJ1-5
CASSRGGNSNQPQHF
TGTGCCAGCAGCCGAGGGGGAAATAGCAATCAGCCCCAGCATTTT
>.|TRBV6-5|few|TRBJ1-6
CASSYTQGSSPLHF
TGTGCCAGCAGTTATACCCAGGGGAGTTCACCCCTCCACTTT
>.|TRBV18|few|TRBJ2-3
CASSPREDTQYF
TGTGCCAGCTCACCACGGGAAGATACGCAGTATTTT
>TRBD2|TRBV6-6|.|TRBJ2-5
CASSPTSGRAGETQYF
TGTGCCAGCAGTCCTACTAGCGGGAGGGCCGGGGAGACCCAGTACTTC
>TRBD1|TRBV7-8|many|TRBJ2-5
CASSPRDRQETQYF
TGTGCCAGCAGCCCCAGGGACAGGCAAGAGACCCAGTACTTC
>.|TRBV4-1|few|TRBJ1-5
CASSQAGRGDQPQHF
TGCGCCAGCAGCCAAGCGGGGAGGGGGGATCAGCCCCAGCATTTT
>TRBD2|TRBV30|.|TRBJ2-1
CAWSGVRGDEQFF
TGTGCCTGGAGCGGTGTCCGGGGGGATGAGCAGTTCTTC
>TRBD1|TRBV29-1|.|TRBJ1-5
CSGIDRGNSNQPQHF
TGCAGCGGAATAGACAGGGGCAATAGCAATCAGCCCCAGCATTTT
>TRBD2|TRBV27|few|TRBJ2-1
CASAAGGSYNEQFF
TGTGCCAGCGCAGCGGGAGGGTCCTACAATGAGCAGTTCTTC
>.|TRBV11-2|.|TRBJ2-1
CASSHRDHRQREQFF
TGTGCCAGCAGTCACCGGGACCATCGGCAACGGGAGCAGTTCTTC
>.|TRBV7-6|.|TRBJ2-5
CATGGLETQYF
TGTGCCACCGGGGGTCTGGAGACCCAGTACTTC
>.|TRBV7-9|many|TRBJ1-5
CASSSPRSNQPQHF
TGTGCCAGCAGCTCACCGCGCTCCAATCAGCCCCAGCATTTT
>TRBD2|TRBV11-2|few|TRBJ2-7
CASSNRDYPREQYF
TGTGCCAGCAGCAACCGGGACTACCCTCGAGAGCAGTACTTC
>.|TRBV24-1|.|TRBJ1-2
CATSEDSFYGYTF
TGTGCCACCAGTGAGGACAGCTTCTATGGCTACACCTTC
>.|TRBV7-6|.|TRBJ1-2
CASTHGAGDYGYTF
TGTGCCAGCACCCACGGGGCAGGGGACTATGGCTACACCTTC
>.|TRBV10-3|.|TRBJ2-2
CAIRSASGASTGELFF
TGTGCCATCCGAAGTGCCAGCGGTGCCAGCACCGGGGAGCTGTTTTTT
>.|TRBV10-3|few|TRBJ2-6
CAIRSSGANVLTF
TGTGCCATCAGGAGCTCTGGGGCCAACGTCCTGACTTTC
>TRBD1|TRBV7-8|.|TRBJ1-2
CASSGNFPDREEDGYTF
TGTGCCAGCAGCGGAAATTTTCCGGACAGGGAAGAAGATGGCTACACATTC
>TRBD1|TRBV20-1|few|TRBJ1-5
CSAVDRGRGQPQHF
TGCAGTGCTGTGGACAGGGGGCGCGGTCAGCCCCAGCATTTT
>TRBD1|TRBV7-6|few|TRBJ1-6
CASSPRQGAESPLHF
TGTGCCAGCAGCCCGCGACAGGGGGCGGAATCACCCCTCCACTTT
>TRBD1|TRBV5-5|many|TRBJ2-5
CASRRDRGETQYF
TGTGCCAGCAGGCGGGACAGGGGAGAGACCCAGTACTTC
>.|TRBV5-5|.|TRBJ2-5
CASSFLSEQETQYF
TGTGCCAGCAGCTTCCTCTCGGAGCAAGAGACCCAGTACTTC